A selection of T cell receptor beta chains follows, all from one sample in a study of shared clonotypes between healthy human individuals. Using immunoSEQ multiplex PCR, the repertoire was profiled, and TCRdb retains in-frame clones only, with some absent. The sample carries about 1.5 million clones, roughly 96% recorded once. Input material: naive CD4+ T cells sorted from blood. The source of these receptors is a man younger than 40 in good health. CDR3s include the opening cysteine and the closing phenylalanine or tryptophan. Fields, in order: clone size, V gene, D gene, J gene, CDR3 protein, CDR3 DNA. D genes are given only for firm matches. Clone sizes are given selectively: once, few, many, or a class where the clone is expanded.

abundance: .
v_gene: TRBV4-2
d_gene: .
j_gene: TRBJ2-1
CDR3aa: CASSQDRVQQFF
CDR3nt: TGTGCCAGCAGCCAAGATCGGGTTCAGCAGTTCTTC

abundance: .
v_gene: TRBV7-2
d_gene: .
j_gene: TRBJ2-7
CDR3aa: CASGDYMSEQYF
CDR3nt: TGTGCCAGCGGTGACTATATGTCCGAGCAGTACTTC

abundance: .
v_gene: TRBV2
d_gene: .
j_gene: TRBJ2-5
CDR3aa: CGGRGDQETQYF
CDR3nt: TGTGGAGGCCGAGGGGACCAAGAGACCCAGTACTTC

abundance: .
v_gene: TRBV19
d_gene: TRBD2
j_gene: TRBJ2-7
CDR3aa: CASSDVAGGIYEQYF
CDR3nt: TGTGCCAGTAGTGACGTAGCGGGAGGGATCTACGAGCAGTACTTC

abundance: .
v_gene: TRBV5-1
d_gene: .
j_gene: TRBJ2-2
CDR3aa: CASSLDPANRELFF
CDR3nt: TGCGCCAGCAGCCTCGACCCCGCCAACCGGGAGCTGTTTTTT

abundance: .
v_gene: TRBV10-2
d_gene: TRBD2
j_gene: TRBJ2-3
CDR3aa: CASSEAGVTQYF
CDR3nt: TGCGCCAGCAGTGAGGCGGGAGTTACGCAGTATTTT

abundance: .
v_gene: TRBV7-6
d_gene: .
j_gene: TRBJ1-5
CDR3aa: CASSLESNQPQHF
CDR3nt: TGTGCCAGCAGCTTAGAAAGCAATCAGCCCCAGCATTTT

abundance: .
v_gene: TRBV5-1
d_gene: TRBD2
j_gene: TRBJ2-5
CDR3aa: CASSGTTWLAGVETQYF
CDR3nt: TGCGCCAGCAGCGGGACGACCTGGCTAGCGGGGGTGGAGACCCAGTACTTC

abundance: .
v_gene: TRBV7-2
d_gene: TRBD1
j_gene: TRBJ1-5
CDR3aa: CASSLGTGGGYNQPQHF
CDR3nt: TGTGCCAGCAGCTTAGGGACAGGGGGGGGATACAATCAGCCCCAGCATTTT

abundance: once
v_gene: TRBV5-5
d_gene: .
j_gene: TRBJ1-5
CDR3aa: CASSGVRENQPQHF
CDR3nt: TGTGCCAGCAGCGGGGTTAGAGAGAATCAGCCCCAGCATTTT

abundance: once
v_gene: TRBV29-1
d_gene: .
j_gene: TRBJ1-1
CDR3aa: CSVGGPEAFF
CDR3nt: TGCAGCGTGGGGGGGCCCGAAGCTTTCTTT

abundance: .
v_gene: TRBV27
d_gene: TRBD2
j_gene: TRBJ2-3
CDR3aa: CASSYATPAGADTQYF
CDR3nt: TGTGCCAGCAGTTACGCGACCCCGGCGGGGGCAGATACGCAGTATTTT

abundance: .
v_gene: TRBV19
d_gene: TRBD1
j_gene: TRBJ1-2
CDR3aa: CASSIQTGLGGYTF
CDR3nt: TGTGCCAGTAGTATACAGACAGGGTTGGGCGGCTACACCTTC

abundance: .
v_gene: TRBV27
d_gene: TRBD2
j_gene: TRBJ2-1
CDR3aa: CASRKTSGSQFF
CDR3nt: TGTGCCAGCAGGAAGACTAGCGGGAGCCAGTTCTTC

abundance: .
v_gene: TRBV2
d_gene: .
j_gene: TRBJ1-1
CDR3aa: CASRPDPRGYTEAFF
CDR3nt: TGTGCCAGCAGGCCGGACCCCCGGGGATATACTGAAGCTTTCTTT

abundance: .
v_gene: TRBV27
d_gene: .
j_gene: TRBJ1-2
CDR3aa: CASSYHGQPFYGYTF
CDR3nt: TGTGCCAGCAGTTACCACGGACAGCCTTTCTATGGCTACACCTTC

abundance: .
v_gene: TRBV9
d_gene: TRBD2
j_gene: TRBJ2-1
CDR3aa: CASSVTSGLAGYNEQFF
CDR3nt: TGTGCCAGCAGCGTAACCTCCGGACTAGCGGGTTACAATGAGCAGTTCTTC